This T cell receptor beta chain was retrieved from a study of blood T cell repertoires in COVID-19. This CDR3 region has 15 residues. From germline, CDR1 is SSHAT and CDR2 FNYEAQ (reference sequence). A word on this clone: One end of the junction varies from germline; a read error may be responsible.

TCRdb's table, derived via immunoSEQ multiplex PCR, lists solely in-frame clones and lacks some. The sample holds 150,000 to 200,000 clones, 84% seen once. The chain is built from TRBV7-7 and TRBJ2-5; possibly TRBD1 for D (6 bases). The sample comprised peripheral blood. The receptor was isolated from a middle-aged man who had recovered from COVID-19. The DNA for the CDR3 is TGTGCTAGCAGCTTAGCGCTTGGGGGCCGGGAGACCCAGTACTTC. It yields the protein CASSLALGGRETQYF. The full variable domain, rest sourced from reference TRBV7-7 and TRBJ2-5, is GAGVSQSPRYKVTKRGQDVTLRCDPISSHATLYWYQQALGQGPEFLTYFNYEAQPDKSGLPSDRFSAERPEGSISTLTIQRTEQRDSAMYRCASSLALGGRETQYFGPGTRLLVL.